These 28 T cell receptor beta chains were sequenced from one sample in a study of shared clonotypes between healthy human individuals. Sequencing was performed with immunoSEQ multiplex PCR; in TCRdb, only in-frame clones are kept and a portion is missing. Of millions of clones listed, approximately 95% are singletons. What was sequenced was naive CD4+ T cells from PBMCs. Subset described: CD45RA+ positively selected. These receptors were taken from a man aged 18-30 years in good health. Some clones in this sample may be carry-over from other donors' samples.

The V call is TRBV6-5, the J call TRBJ2-7; D may be TRBD1 (6 bases). Trimming shortened V by 2 bases and J by 5 bases, and 13 bases separated the two germline ends. The CDR3 contains 14 residues. CDR1 is MNHEY and CDR2 is SVGAGI in the germline V gene. Here the CDR3 reads CASSYNQGFDEQYF. Written as DNA, the CDR3 is TGTGCCAGCAGTTACAACCAGGGGTTCGACGAGCAGTACTTC.

The V and J genes are TRBV7-2 and TRBJ2-7; 7 positions agree with TRBD1. Trimming cost V 5 bases and J 6 bases; bases outside gene matches: 7. Germline V CDR1 and CDR2: SGHTA, FQGNSA. This CDR3 contains 13 residues. CDR3 in amino acids: CASSPDREFEQYF. In DNA, the CDR3 is TGTGCCAGCAGCCCCGACAGGGAATTCGAGCAGTACTTC.

Worth noting for this clone: In the same sample, other DNA sequences code for this CDR3. The gene calls are TRBV2 and TRBJ1-5, with 7 positions matching TRBD1. CDR3 length: 14 residues. Germline CDR1 is SNHLY and CDR2 is FYNNEI. Trimming removed 4 bases from V and 4 bases from J; junction bases left unmatched: 4. In DNA, the CDR3 is TGTGCCAGCAGTGGGACAGGTGGGAATCAGCCCCAGCATTTT. Translating it yields CASSGTGGNQPQHF.

CDR3 residues: CATHLQILSSGNTIYF. Here the CDR3 DNA reads TGTGCCACCCACCTTCAAATCCTCAGCTCTGGAAACACCATATATTTT. The genes are TRBV2 and TRBJ1-3, with D hard to call. The V gene's germline CDR1 is SNHLY and CDR2 FYNNEI. The length of the CDR3 is 16 residues. V was trimmed by 10 bases and J by 0 bases, leaving 19 bases between them.

The V and J genes are TRBV2 and TRBJ2-2, with D perhaps matching TRBD1 (7 bases). The CDR3 runs to 14 residues. The V end was cut by 6 bases, the J end by 4 bases, with 12 bases between. Germline values: CDR1 SNHLY, CDR2 FYNNEI. CDR3 coding DNA: TGTGCCAGCAGGTCCCAGGGGGGCACCGGGGAGCTGTTTTTT. It yields the protein CASRSQGGTGELFF.

The V gene is TRBV25-1, the J gene TRBJ2-1; 11 bases fit TRBD1. Germline CDR1 MGHDK, CDR2 SYGVNS. The ends lost 3 bases at V and 6 bases at J; junction bases unmatched: 4. The CDR3 loop spans 15 amino acids. As DNA, the CDR3 is TGTGCCAGCAGTGATCCCGGGACAGGGGGCAATGAGCAGTTCTTC. Protein: CASSDPGTGGNEQFF.

This chain joins TRBV2 and TRBJ2-7; D might be TRBD2 (6 bases). This CDR3 has 12 amino acids. The germline V and J ends were trimmed by 4 bases and 5 bases, with 9 bases remaining between them. Germline V gene data show CDR1 as SNHLY and CDR2 as FYNNEI. The CDR3 here is CASSVRGNEQYF. The CDR3 nucleotides read TGTGCCAGCAGTGTTCGGGGGAACGAGCAGTACTTC.

CDR3 in DNA: TGTGCCAGCAGCGTAGTGGCCGGGGGCACTGAAGCTTTCTTT. Translated, it gives CASSVVAGGTEAFF. The chain links TRBV11-2 to TRBJ1-1, with D tentatively TRBD1 (5 bases). The CDR3 is made up of 14 amino acids. The germline V and J ends were trimmed by 5 bases and 4 bases, with 14 bases remaining between them. Per the germline V gene, CDR1 is SGHAT and CDR2 is FQNNGV.

As to this clone: Other nucleotide sequences in the sample specify the same CDR3. The gene calls are TRBV28 and TRBJ1-1; D is unclear. Germline V gene sequence: CDR1 MDHEN, CDR2 SYDVKM. The CDR3 totals 12 residues. V dropped 2 bases and J dropped 4 bases, with 5 bases sitting between them. The CDR3 nucleotides read TGTGCCAGCAGTTTAGTTGGCACTGAAGCTTTCTTT. This gives the protein CASSLVGTEAFF.

J is TRBJ2-3 and V is TRBV5-4, with D perhaps matching TRBD2 (5 bases). This CDR3 comprises 14 residues. Germline loops: CDR1 SGHNT, CDR2 YYREEE (reference sequence). With 3 bases removed from V and 8 bases from J, the gap between germline ends came to 16 bases. The CDR3 is CASSSLIGGGTQYF. CDR3 DNA: TGTGCCAGCAGCTCGCTGATAGGAGGTGGTACGCAGTATTTT.

The rearrangement joins TRBV4-1 to TRBJ2-2; 8 nucleotides match TRBD1. Germline CDR1 is MGHRA and CDR2 is YSYEKL. The CDR3 runs to 13 residues. V gave up 3 bases and J gave up 10 bases; unmatched junction bases: 4. The CDR3 here is CASSQTGVVELFF. In nucleotides, the CDR3 is TGCGCCAGCAGCCAGACAGGGGTGGTGGAGCTGTTTTTT.

The chain couples TRBV25-1 to TRBJ2-3, with 8 bases aligning to TRBD2. The CDR3 has 13 amino acids. Germline V gene data show CDR1 as MGHDK and CDR2 as SYGVNS. The ends lost 9 bases at V and 0 bases at J; junction bases unmatched: 2. The CDR3 region has the DNA TGTGCCAGTGCTAGCGGGAGCACAGATACGCAGTATTTT. Translating gives CASASGSTDTQYF.

A single count supports this clone. The DNA for the CDR3 is TGTGCCAGTATCGTGACGGACGGCGGAAACACCATATATTTT. Translating gives CASIVTDGGNTIYF. This sequence joins TRBV19 and TRBJ1-3; D gene unclear. This CDR3 region has 14 residues. Trimming removed 7 bases at V and 4 bases at J, with 14 bases between. Germline V lookup: CDR1 LNHDA, CDR2 SQIVND (reference sequence).

The chain is built from TRBV28 and TRBJ2-1; no reliable D call. Germline CDR1 and CDR2: MDHEN and SYDVKM. V was shortened by 7 bases and J by 6 bases, with 13 bases between the two germline ends. This CDR3 has 13 residues. The CDR3 bases are TGTGCCAGCACTAGTCCCCCCTTCAATGAGCAGTTCTTC. Its protein is CASTSPPFNEQFF.

This clone showed up just once. V gene TRBV27 combines with J gene TRBJ2-1; 7 nucleotides line up with TRBD2. J lost 4 bases, V lost 3 bases, and 12 bases had no gene match. The CDR3 is made up of 17 amino acids. Germline CDR1 and CDR2: MNHEY and SMNVEV (reference sequence). Here the CDR3 DNA reads TGTGCCAGCAGTTTCGACTCCGGGACTACCTTATACAATGAGCAGTTCTTC. Protein sequence: CASSFDSGTTLYNEQFF.

Details on this clone: The same CDR3 arises from other DNA sequences in this sample as well. J is TRBJ2-2 and V is TRBV9; no reliable D call. The length of the CDR3 is 14 residues. V was shortened by 0 bases and J by 0 bases, with 3 bases between the two germline ends. CDR1 and CDR2 (germline): SGDLS, YYNGEE. The CDR3 coding sequence is TGTGCCAGCAGCGTAGTTTCGAACACCGGGGAGCTGTTTTTT. Its translation is CASSVVSNTGELFF. Drawing the rest from reference TRBV9 and TRBJ2-2, the complete variable domain is DSGVTQTPKHLITATGQRVTLRCSPRSGDLSVYWYQQSLDQGLQFLIQYYNGEERAKGNILERFSAQQFPDLHSELNLSSLELGDSALYFCASSVVSNTGELFFGEGSRLTVL.

This chain joins TRBV5-8 and TRBJ1-5; TRBD1 is a possible D gene (5 bases). V lost 4 bases to trimming and J lost 0 bases, with 11 bases between them. Germline values: CDR1 SGHTS, CDR2 YDEGEE. The CDR3 extends over 15 amino acids. The CDR3 here is CASSLGVVSNQPQHF. The CDR3 region has the DNA TGTGCCAGCAGCCTGGGGGTGGTTAGCAATCAGCCCCAGCATTTT. Using reference TRBV5-8 and TRBJ1-5 for the parts outside the CDR3, the full variable domain is EAGVTQSPTHLIKTRGQQATLRCSPISGHTSVYWYQQALGLGLQFLLWYDEGEERNRGNFPPRFSGRQFPNYSSELNVNALELEDSALYLCASSLGVVSNQPQHFGDGTRLSIL.

The chain has TRBV2 and TRBJ1-6; D gene uncertain. This CDR3 is 15 amino acids long. Trimming stripped 2 bases from V and 3 bases from J, with 8 bases between. Germline assignment: CDR1 SNHLY and CDR2 FYNNEI. DNA of the CDR3: TGTGCCAGCAGTGAACTTGGGGACTATAATTCACCCCTCCACTTT. Protein product: CASSELGDYNSPLHF.

CDR3 nucleotide sequence: TGTGCCAGCAGCGGGGGCCCGGGCACTGAAGCTTTCTTT. Encoded protein: CASSGGPGTEAFF. The genes are TRBV9 and TRBJ1-1; D is perhaps TRBD1 (5 bases). V was cut by 3 bases and J by 4 bases, with 10 bases left in between. CDR1 is SGDLS and CDR2 is YYNGEE in the germline V gene. There are 13 residues in the CDR3.

The rearrangement uses TRBV7-3 and TRBJ2-5; 8 nucleotides agree with TRBD1. In germline, CDR1 is SGHTA, CDR2 FQGTGA. The CDR3 is made up of 13 amino acids. V was clipped by 5 bases and J by 3 bases; unmatched bases: 2. The DNA of the CDR3 is TGTGCCAGCAGCACGGACAGGGAAGAGACCCAGTACTTC. This codes for CASSTDREETQYF. The variable domain in full, completed from reference TRBV7-3 and TRBJ2-5, reads GAGVSQTPSNKVTEKGKYVELRCDPISGHTALYWYRQSLGQGPEFLIYFQGTGAADDSGLPNDRFFAVRPEGSVSTLKIQRTERGDSAVYLCASSTDREETQYFGPGTRLLVL.

The chain couples TRBV30 to TRBJ1-2, with 9 bases aligning to TRBD1. The CDR3 loop spans 12 amino acids. The germline V gene encodes CDR1 GTSNPN and CDR2 SVGIG (reference sequence). V lost 2 bases and J lost 10; bases outside the gene matches: 5. CDR3 sequence: CAWSRDRVTYTF. The CDR3 nucleotides are TGTGCCTGGAGTAGGGACAGGGTAACCTACACCTTC.

This rearrangement joins TRBV2 to TRBJ2-3; no definite D call. V lost 4 bases and J 2 bases, leaving 10 bases between the germline ends. CDR3 length: 14 residues. In germline, CDR1 is SNHLY, CDR2 FYNNEI. CDR3 loop: CASSGTVHTDTQYF. The CDR3 DNA sequence: TGTGCCAGCAGTGGAACGGTACACACAGATACGCAGTATTTT.

With respect to this clone: The sample holds other DNA sequences that translate to the same CDR3. The chain couples TRBV15 to TRBJ2-6; D possibly corresponds to TRBD2 (6 bases). The CDR3 is 15 amino acids. The germline V gene encodes CDR1 LNHNV and CDR2 YYDKDF (reference sequence). Trimming pared 1 base from V and 2 bases from J, leaving 6 bases between. CDR3 nucleotide sequence: TGTGCCACCAGCAGAGGCGGGGCTGGGGCCAACGTCCTGACTTTC. Its protein is CATSRGGAGANVLTF.

The chain has TRBV7-9 and TRBJ2-2; D perhaps matches TRBD2 (6 bases). There are 16 residues in the CDR3. The germline gives CDR1 SEHNR, CDR2 FQNEAQ (reference sequence). Trimming shortened V by 2 bases and J by 3 bases, and 13 bases separated the two germline ends. CDR3 in DNA: TGTGCCAGCAGCTTATTGGGGGGAGAGGACACCGGGGAGCTGTTTTTT. The encoded protein is CASSLLGGEDTGELFF. Filled out from reference TRBV7-9 and TRBJ2-2, the complete variable domain reads DTGVSQNPRHKITKRGQNVTFRCDPISEHNRLYWYRQTLGQGPEFLTYFQNEAQLEKSRLLSDRFSAERPKGSFSTLEIQRTEQGDSAMYLCASSLLGGEDTGELFFGEGSRLTVL.

This chain connects TRBV27 to TRBJ2-7, with a possible D match to TRBD1 (5 bases). Germline values: CDR1 MNHEY, CDR2 SMNVEV (reference sequence). V was pared by 10 bases and J by 2 bases, with 15 bases between. The CDR3 is 13 amino acids. The CDR3 sequence: CAIAQGSTYEQYF. CDR3 nucleotide sequence: TGTGCCATCGCCCAGGGCTCTACCTACGAGCAGTACTTC.

The CDR3 DNA follows: TGCGCCAGCAACAATCTAGCGGGAGGGCCGGCCGGGGAGCTGTTTTTT. Protein product: CASNNLAGGPAGELFF. The chain carries TRBV5-1 and TRBJ2-2; 12 bases line up with TRBD2. The CDR3 covers 16 residues. The junction had 9 bases not matched to a gene; V was cut back by 6 bases and J by 6 bases. Germline CDR1 reads SGHRS; CDR2 reads YFSETQ. The entire variable domain, with the rest obtained from reference TRBV5-1 and TRBJ2-2, is as follows: KAGVTQTPRYLIKTRGQQVTLSCSPISGHRSVSWYQQTPGQGLQFLFEYFSETQRNKGNFPGRFSGRQFSNSRSEMNVSTLELGDSALYLCASNNLAGGPAGELFFGEGSRLTVL.

The chain employs TRBV2 and TRBJ1-1; D is possibly TRBD1 (6 bases). The CDR3 spans 14 residues. Trimming shortened V by 2 bases and J by 5 bases, and 12 bases separated the two germline ends. The germline V gene has CDR1 SNHLY and CDR2 FYNNEI. In DNA, the CDR3 is TGTGCCAGCAGTGAACTGCCAGGGGCTACTGAAGCTTTCTTT. This codes for CASSELPGATEAFF. Complete variable domain (other parts from reference TRBV2 and TRBJ1-1): EPEVTQTPSHQVTQMGQEVILRCVPISNHLYFYWYRQILGQKVEFLVSFYNNEISEKSEIFDDQFSVERPDGSNFTLKIRSTKLEDSAMYFCASSELPGATEAFFGQGTRLTVV.

The CDR3 DNA reads as TGTGCCAGCAGTGAATATGGGGGTGGGACTGAAGCTTTCTTT. Its translation: CASSEYGGGTEAFF. The chain links TRBV2 to TRBJ1-1; TRBD1 is a possible D gene (5 bases). The CDR3 length is 14 residues. Trimming removed 2 bases from V and 5 bases from J, with 12 bases in between. CDR1 and CDR2 from the germline V gene are SNHLY and FYNNEI. The full variable domain, its missing parts supplied by reference TRBV2 and TRBJ1-1, is EPEVTQTPSHQVTQMGQEVILRCVPISNHLYFYWYRQILGQKVEFLVSFYNNEISEKSEIFDDQFSVERPDGSNFTLKIRSTKLEDSAMYFCASSEYGGGTEAFFGQGTRLTVV.